The 5 T cell receptor beta chains below all came from one sample that was sequenced in a study of blood T cell repertoires in COVID-19. Clones were sequenced by immunoSEQ multiplex PCR, and TCRdb holds only the in-frame ones, with some missing. This table holds some 170,000 clones, over 80% found once. The sequenced sample was peripheral blood. The receptors stem from an older woman with acute or convalescent COVID-19.

This rearrangement joins TRBV7-2 to TRBJ1-2; tentatively, D is TRBD1 (5 bases). The CDR3 spans 15 residues. V dropped 1 base and J dropped 7 bases, with 16 bases sitting between them. The germline CDR1 and CDR2 sequences are SGHTA and FQGNSA. CDR3 region: CASSLGWGEQSGYTF. CDR3 coding DNA: TGTGCCAGCAGCTTAGGGTGGGGGGAACAGAGTGGCTACACCTTC.

V gene TRBV20-1 combines with J gene TRBJ2-5; D is unresolved. Germline V CDR1 and CDR2: DFQATT, SNEGSKA (reference sequence). The CDR3 is 11 amino acids. V was pared by 2 bases and J by 4 bases, with 5 bases between. The DNA of the CDR3 is TGCAGTGCTAGATATTTAGAGACCCAGTACTTC. Encoded protein: CSARYLETQYF.

The V and J genes are TRBV28 and TRBJ1-5; 10 nucleotides line up with TRBD1. The CDR3 is 16 residues long. V gave up 6 bases and J gave up 2 bases; unmatched junction bases: 7. Germline V CDR1 and CDR2: MDHEN, SYDVKM. The CDR3 coding sequence is TGTGCCAGCAGGACGACAGGGGGCGGACGCAATCAGCCCCAGCATTTT. Protein product: CASRTTGGGRNQPQHF.

V is TRBV29-1 and J is TRBJ1-5, with 8 bases identical to TRBD1. The CDR3 contains 15 residues. Germline V gene data show CDR1 as SQVTM and CDR2 as ANQGSEA. The V gene end was trimmed by 4 bases and the J gene end by 2 bases; junction bases not matched to a gene: 7. CDR3 loop: CSVVTGDFRNQPQHF. The CDR3 region has the DNA TGCAGCGTTGTGACAGGGGACTTTCGCAATCAGCCCCAGCATTTT.

This clone was found a few times. J is TRBJ1-3 and V is TRBV18; 7 bases are shared with TRBD1. This CDR3 has 15 residues. J was trimmed by 0 bases and V by 6 bases; bases with no gene match: 5. Germline CDR1 is KGHSH and CDR2 is LQKENI. Here the CDR3 DNA reads TGTGCCAGCTCGTCAGGGGGTTCCTCTGGAAACACCATATATTTT. This encodes CASSSGGSSGNTIYF. The variable domain in full, with the rest retrieved from reference TRBV18 and TRBJ1-3, is NAGVMQNPRHLVRRRGQEARLRCSPMKGHSHVYWYRQLPEEGLKFMVYLQKENIIDESGMPKERFSAEFPKEGPSILRIQQVVRGDSAAYFCASSSGGSSGNTIYFGEGSWLTVV.